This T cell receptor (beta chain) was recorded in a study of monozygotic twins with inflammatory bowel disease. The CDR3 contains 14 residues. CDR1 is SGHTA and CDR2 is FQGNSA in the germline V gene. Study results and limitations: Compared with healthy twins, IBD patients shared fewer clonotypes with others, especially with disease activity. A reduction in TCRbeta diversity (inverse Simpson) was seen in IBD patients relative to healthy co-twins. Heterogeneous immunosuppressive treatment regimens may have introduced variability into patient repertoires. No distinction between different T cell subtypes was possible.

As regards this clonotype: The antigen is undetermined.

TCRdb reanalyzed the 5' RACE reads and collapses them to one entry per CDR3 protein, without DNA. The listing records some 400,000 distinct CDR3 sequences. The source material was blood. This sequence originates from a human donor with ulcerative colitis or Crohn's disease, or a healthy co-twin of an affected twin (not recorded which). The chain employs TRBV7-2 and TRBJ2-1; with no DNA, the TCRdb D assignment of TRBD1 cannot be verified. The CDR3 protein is CASSLIGTANEQFF.